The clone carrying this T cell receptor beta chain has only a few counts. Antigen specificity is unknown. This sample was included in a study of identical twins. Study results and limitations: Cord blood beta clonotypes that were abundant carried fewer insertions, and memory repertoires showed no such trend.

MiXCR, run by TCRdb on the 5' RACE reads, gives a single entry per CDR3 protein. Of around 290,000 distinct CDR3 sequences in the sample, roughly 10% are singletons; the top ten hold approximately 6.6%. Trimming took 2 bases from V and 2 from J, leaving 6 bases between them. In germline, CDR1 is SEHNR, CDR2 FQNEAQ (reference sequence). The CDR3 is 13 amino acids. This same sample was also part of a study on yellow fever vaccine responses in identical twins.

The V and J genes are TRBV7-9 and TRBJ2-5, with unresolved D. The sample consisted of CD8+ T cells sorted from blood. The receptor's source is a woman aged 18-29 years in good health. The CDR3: CASSLIAQETQYF. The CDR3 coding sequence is TGTGCCAGCAGCTTAATCGCACAAGAGACCCAGTACTTC.